Listed here is a single TCR beta chain. This record belongs to a study of blood T cell repertoires in COVID-19. Study at large: PBMCs, B-cell-depleted T cells, or T cells were the source of the cDNA or gDNA that made up the material.

Only in-frame clones appear in the TCRdb table, and some are missing; sequencing was by immunoSEQ multiplex PCR. The table includes 140,000 to 150,000 clones, 80% detected once. The receptor's source is a man in his sixties or seventies who had recovered from COVID-19. The source material was peripheral blood.

CDR3 amino acids: CASSSAGVEGGEQYF. CDR3 sequence (DNA): TGCGCCAGCAGCTCAGCGGGAGTGGAGGGAGGCGAGCAGTACTTC. This chain uses TRBV5-1 with TRBJ2-7; 8 bases match TRBD2. V shed 3 bases and J 6 bases; nucleotides not matched to a gene: 11. The CDR3 totals 15 residues. CDR1 SGHRS and CDR2 YFSETQ come from the germline V gene.